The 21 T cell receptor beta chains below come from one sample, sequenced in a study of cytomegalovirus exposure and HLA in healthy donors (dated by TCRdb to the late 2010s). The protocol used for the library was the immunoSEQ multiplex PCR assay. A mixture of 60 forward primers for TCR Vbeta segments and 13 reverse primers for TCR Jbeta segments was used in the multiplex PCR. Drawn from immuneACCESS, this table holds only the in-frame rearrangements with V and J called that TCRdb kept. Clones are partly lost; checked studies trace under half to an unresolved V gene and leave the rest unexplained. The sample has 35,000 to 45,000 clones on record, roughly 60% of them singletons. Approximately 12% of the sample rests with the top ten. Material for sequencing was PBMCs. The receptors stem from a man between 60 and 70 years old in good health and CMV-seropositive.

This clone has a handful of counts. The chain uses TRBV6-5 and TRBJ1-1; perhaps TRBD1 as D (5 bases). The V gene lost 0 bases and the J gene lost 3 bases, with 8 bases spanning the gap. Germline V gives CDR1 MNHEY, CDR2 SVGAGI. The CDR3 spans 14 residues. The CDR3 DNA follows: TGTGCCAGCAGTTACTCGGGGGGGGACACTGAAGCTTTCTTT. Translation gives CASSYSGGDTEAFF.

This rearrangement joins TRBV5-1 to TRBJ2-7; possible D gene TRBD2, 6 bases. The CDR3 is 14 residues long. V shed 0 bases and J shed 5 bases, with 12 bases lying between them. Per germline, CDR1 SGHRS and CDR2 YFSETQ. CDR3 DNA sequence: TGCGCCAGCAGCTTGGCCGGAGGGGACCACGAGCAGTACTTC. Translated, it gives CASSLAGGDHEQYF.

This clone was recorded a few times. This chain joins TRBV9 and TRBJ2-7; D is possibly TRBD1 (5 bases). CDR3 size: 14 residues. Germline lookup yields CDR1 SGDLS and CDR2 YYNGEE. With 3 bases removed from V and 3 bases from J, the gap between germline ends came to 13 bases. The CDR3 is CASSEGDGHYEQYF. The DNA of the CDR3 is TGTGCCAGCAGCGAGGGCGACGGACACTACGAGCAGTACTTC.

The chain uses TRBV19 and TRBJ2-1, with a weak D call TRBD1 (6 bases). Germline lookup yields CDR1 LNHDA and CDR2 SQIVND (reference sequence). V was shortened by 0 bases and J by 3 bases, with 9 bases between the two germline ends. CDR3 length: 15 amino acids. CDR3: CASSIEQGRYNEQFF. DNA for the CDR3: TGTGCCAGTAGTATAGAACAGGGTCGCTACAATGAGCAGTTCTTC.

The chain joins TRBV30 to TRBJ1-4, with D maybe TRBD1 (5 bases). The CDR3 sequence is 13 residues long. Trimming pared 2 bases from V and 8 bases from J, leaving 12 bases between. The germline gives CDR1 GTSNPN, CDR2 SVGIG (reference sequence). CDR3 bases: TGTGCCTGGAGTCCAGGGTTTTGGGAAAAACTGTTTTTT. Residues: CAWSPGFWEKLFF.

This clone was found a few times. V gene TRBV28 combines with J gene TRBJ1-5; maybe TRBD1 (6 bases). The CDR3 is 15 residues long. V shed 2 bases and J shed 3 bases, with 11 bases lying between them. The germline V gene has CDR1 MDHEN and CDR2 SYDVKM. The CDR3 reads CASSLPDRNNQPQHF. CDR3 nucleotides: TGTGCCAGCAGTTTACCGGACAGAAACAATCAGCCCCAGCATTTT.

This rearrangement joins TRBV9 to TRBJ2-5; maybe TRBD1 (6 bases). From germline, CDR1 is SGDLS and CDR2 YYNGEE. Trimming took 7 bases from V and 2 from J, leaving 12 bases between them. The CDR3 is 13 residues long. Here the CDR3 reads CASSYRVQETQYF. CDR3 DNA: TGTGCCAGCTCTTACAGGGTACAAGAGACCCAGTACTTC.

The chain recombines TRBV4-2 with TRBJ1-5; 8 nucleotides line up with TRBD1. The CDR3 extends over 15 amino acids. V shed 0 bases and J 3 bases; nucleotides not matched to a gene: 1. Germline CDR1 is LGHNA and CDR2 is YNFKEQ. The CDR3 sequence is CASSQEDRANQPQHF. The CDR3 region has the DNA TGTGCCAGCAGCCAAGAGGACAGGGCCAATCAGCCCCAGCATTTT.

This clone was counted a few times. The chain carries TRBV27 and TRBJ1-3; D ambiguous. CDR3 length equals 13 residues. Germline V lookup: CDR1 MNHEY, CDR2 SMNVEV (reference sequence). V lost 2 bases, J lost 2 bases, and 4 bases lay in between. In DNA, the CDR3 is TGTGCCAGCAGTTTAACTGCTGGAAACACCATATATTTT. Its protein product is CASSLTAGNTIYF.

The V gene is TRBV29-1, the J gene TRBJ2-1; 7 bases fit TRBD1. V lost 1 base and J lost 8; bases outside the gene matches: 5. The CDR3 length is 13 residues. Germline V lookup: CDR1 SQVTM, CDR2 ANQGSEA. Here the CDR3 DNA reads TGCAGCGTTGAAGGGTATCAGGGGGATGAGCAGTTCTTC. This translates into CSVEGYQGDEQFF.

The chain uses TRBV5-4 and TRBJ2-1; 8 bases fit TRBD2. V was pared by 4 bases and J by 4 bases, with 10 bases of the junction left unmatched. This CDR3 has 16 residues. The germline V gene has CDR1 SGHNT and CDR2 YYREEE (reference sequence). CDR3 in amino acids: CASSPQTSVRYNEQFF. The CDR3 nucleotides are TGTGCCAGCAGCCCTCAGACTAGCGTACGTTACAATGAGCAGTTCTTC.

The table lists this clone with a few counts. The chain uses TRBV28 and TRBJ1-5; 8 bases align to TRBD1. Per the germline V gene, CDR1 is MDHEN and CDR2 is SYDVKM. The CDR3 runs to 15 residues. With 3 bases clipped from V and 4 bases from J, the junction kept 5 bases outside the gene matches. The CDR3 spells CASSLPTGGNQPQHF. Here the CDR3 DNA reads TGTGCCAGCAGTTTGCCTACAGGGGGGAATCAGCCCCAGCATTTT.

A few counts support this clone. CDR3 in amino acids: CASSPLGAASTDTQYF. Written as DNA, the CDR3 is TGTGCCAGCAGTCCCCTGGGAGCGGCTAGCACAGATACGCAGTATTTT. This chain connects TRBV27 to TRBJ2-3; tentatively, D is TRBD2 (5 bases). Between the trimmed V and J ends, which lost 5 bases and 0 bases, there was a span of 15 bases. Germline CDR1 and CDR2: MNHEY and SMNVEV (reference sequence). The CDR3 runs 16 residues.

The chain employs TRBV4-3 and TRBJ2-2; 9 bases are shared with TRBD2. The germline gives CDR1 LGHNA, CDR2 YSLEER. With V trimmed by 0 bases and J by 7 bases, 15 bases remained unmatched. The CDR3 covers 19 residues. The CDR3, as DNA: TGCGCCAGCAGCCAAGAGGTAGCGGGAGTCGGGCCGAACGGCGGGGAGCTGTTTTTT. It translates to CASSQEVAGVGPNGGELFF.

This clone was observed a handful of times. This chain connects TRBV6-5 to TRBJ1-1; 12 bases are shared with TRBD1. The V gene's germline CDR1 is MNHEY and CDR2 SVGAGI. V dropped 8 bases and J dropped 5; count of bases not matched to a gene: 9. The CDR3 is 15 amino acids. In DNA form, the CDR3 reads TGTGCCAGCTCCGGGACAGGGGGCCTGGGGACTGAAGCTTTCTTT. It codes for CASSGTGGLGTEAFF.

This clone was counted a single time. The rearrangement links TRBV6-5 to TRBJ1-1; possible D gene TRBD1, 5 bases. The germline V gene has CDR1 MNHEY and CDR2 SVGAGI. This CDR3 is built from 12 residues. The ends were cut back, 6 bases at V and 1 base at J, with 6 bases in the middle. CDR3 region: CASSDRNTEAFF. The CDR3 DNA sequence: TGTGCCAGCAGCGACAGGAACACTGAAGCTTTCTTT.

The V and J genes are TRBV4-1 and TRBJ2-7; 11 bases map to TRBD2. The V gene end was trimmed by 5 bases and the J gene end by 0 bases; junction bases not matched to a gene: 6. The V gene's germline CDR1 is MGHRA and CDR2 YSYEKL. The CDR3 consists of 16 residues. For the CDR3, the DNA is TGCGCCAGCAGCAAACTAGCGGGAGACAGCTCCTACGAGCAGTACTTC. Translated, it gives CASSKLAGDSSYEQYF.

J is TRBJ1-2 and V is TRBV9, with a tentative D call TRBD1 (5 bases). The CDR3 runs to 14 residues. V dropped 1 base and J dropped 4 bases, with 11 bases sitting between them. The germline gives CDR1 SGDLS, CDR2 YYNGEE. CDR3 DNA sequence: TGTGCCAGCAGCGTATCAGACAGAGTCTATGGCTACACCTTC. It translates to CASSVSDRVYGYTF.

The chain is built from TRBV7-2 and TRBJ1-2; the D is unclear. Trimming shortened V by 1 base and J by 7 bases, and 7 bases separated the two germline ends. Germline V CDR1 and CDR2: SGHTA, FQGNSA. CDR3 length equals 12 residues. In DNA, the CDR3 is TGTGCCAGCAGCTTAGAGTTCGGTGGCTACACCTTC. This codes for CASSLEFGGYTF.

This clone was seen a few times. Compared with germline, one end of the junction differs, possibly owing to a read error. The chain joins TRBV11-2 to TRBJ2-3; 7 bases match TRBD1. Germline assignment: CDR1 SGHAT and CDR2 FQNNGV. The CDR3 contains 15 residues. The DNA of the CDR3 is TGTGCCAGCAGCCTTGGGCGGACAGGCACGGATACGCAGTATTTT. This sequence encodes CASSLGRTGTDTQYF.

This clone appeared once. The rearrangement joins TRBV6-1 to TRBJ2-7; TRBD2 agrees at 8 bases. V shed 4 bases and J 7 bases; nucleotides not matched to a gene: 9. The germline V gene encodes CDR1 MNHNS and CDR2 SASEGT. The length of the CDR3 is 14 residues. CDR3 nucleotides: TGTGCCAGCAGTGGTCCGGGAGGGGGGCGGGAGCAGTACTTC. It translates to CASSGPGGGREQYF.